Listed below are T cell receptor beta chains from one sample, sequenced in a study of blood T cell repertoires in COVID-19. This table comes from immunoSEQ multiplex PCR, and its TCRdb copy is limited to in-frame clones, with some not included. The data show approximately 200,000 clones, around 83% seen once. The sequenced sample consisted of peripheral blood. These receptors were obtained from a woman aged 45-65 years with acute or convalescent COVID-19. CDR3s include the opening cysteine and the closing phenylalanine or tryptophan. The D gene is left open where the match is weak. Not all rows give a size; the values are once, few, many and, for expanded clones, a class.

d_call	j_call	v_call	cdr3_length	clone_size	cdr3_aa	cdr3_nt
-	TRBJ1-6	TRBV2	14	-	CAGNLGGFDSPLHF	TGTGCCGGAAACCTTGGAGGGTTTGATTCACCCCTCCACTTT
TRBD2	TRBJ2-7	TRBV6-2/TRBV6-3	14	-	CASSPVAGPYEQYF	TGTGCCAGCAGTCCGGTAGCGGGGCCGTACGAGCAGTACTTC
-	TRBJ2-5	TRBV18	12	-	CASSRDGETQYF	TGTGCCAGCTCACGAGACGGGGAGACCCAGTACTTC
TRBD2	TRBJ2-1	TRBV5-6	15	-	CASRRTSGRGDEQFF	TGTGCCAGCAGGCGGACTAGCGGAAGAGGGGATGAGCAGTTCTTC
TRBD2	TRBJ2-1	TRBV2	13	-	CASSGLAGNEQFF	TGTGCCAGCAGTGGACTAGCGGGTAATGAGCAGTTCTTC
TRBD2	TRBJ2-1	TRBV28	17	-	CASSFFASGRVYNEQFF	TGTGCCAGCAGTTTCTTTGCCAGCGGGAGGGTCTACAATGAGCAGTTCTTC
-	TRBJ2-1	TRBV4-2	13	-	CASSQGGVNEQFF	TGTGCCAGCAGCCAAGGGGGGGTCAATGAGCAGTTCTTC
-	TRBJ2-7	TRBV23-1	14	once	CASSQFDRIYEQYF	TGCGCCAGCAGTCAATTTGACAGAATCTACGAGCAGTACTTC
-	TRBJ2-3	TRBV7-9	14	-	CASSLGARTDTQYF	TGTGCCAGCAGCTTAGGCGCGAGGACAGATACGCAGTATTTT
-	TRBJ1-1	TRBV30	15	-	CAWLSWDIGDTEAFF	TGTGCCTGGCTGAGTTGGGACATAGGGGACACTGAAGCTTTCTTT
TRBD2	TRBJ2-3	TRBV28	17	-	CASSLLTSGGSTDTQYF	TGTGCCAGCAGTTTACTCACTAGCGGGGGGTCCACAGATACGCAGTATTTT
TRBD1	TRBJ1-2	TRBV3-1/TRBV3-2	17	-	CASSQEALGQGFYGYTF	TGTGCCAGCAGCCAAGAGGCGCTGGGACAGGGATTCTATGGCTACACCTTC
-	TRBJ1-2	TRBV6-1	14	-	CASSEVGGDYGYTF	TGTGCCAGCAGTGAAGTCGGAGGGGACTATGGCTACACCTTC
-	TRBJ1-2	TRBV7-9	14	-	CASSLGRANYGYTF	TGTGCCAGCAGCTTAGGACGGGCTAACTATGGCTACACCTTC
-	TRBJ1-4	TRBV7-9	13	-	CASSFSGREKLFF	TGTGCCAGCAGCTTTTCCGGTCGTGAAAAACTGTTTTTT
-	TRBJ2-4	TRBV7-8	19	-	CASSLARLVASGTKNIQYF	TGTGCCAGCAGCTTAGCCCGCCTGGTAGCTAGTGGAACCAAAAACATTCAGTACTTC